A single sample gave rise to the 31 T cell receptor beta chains below, sequenced in a study of blood T cells in healthy people across ages (dated by TCRdb to 2015 to 2017). The library was made by 5' RACE. The data were produced on an Illumina HiSeq 2500. A second PCR of roughly 6 to 12 cycles was performed with a sample-barcoded 5' primer and a J-beta primer mix. Using fastp at Q25 and MiXCR, TCRdb reprocessed the public reads and kept productive beta chains. Each record represents a unique CDR3 protein, reported with the most common genes and DNA among its rows. The sample profile shows 380,000 or so distinct CDR3 sequences; about 55% of them were found once. The ten most abundant clones make up 45% to 55% of the sample. Sequencing input: blood. The receptors were sampled from a man aged 55 to 70 in good health.

The chain has TRBV24-1 and TRBJ2-1, with 8 bases identical to TRBD1. The length of the CDR3 is 15 residues. Germline V gives CDR1 KGHDR, CDR2 SFDVKD. V shed 5 bases and J 0 bases; nucleotides not matched to a gene: 2. CDR3 amino acids: CATSGTGPSYNEQFF. The CDR3 region has the DNA TGTGCCACCAGTGGGACAGGGCCCTCCTACAATGAGCAGTTCTTC.

The rearrangement joins TRBV7-2 to TRBJ1-4; D gene ambiguous. Trimming left V 1 base short and J 8 bases short, with 14 bases between. CDR1 SGHTA and CDR2 FQGNSA come from the germline V gene. This CDR3 contains 15 residues. The DNA for the CDR3 is TGTACCAGCAGCTTAGACCACAACCCGACCGAAAAACTGTTTTTT. Its translation is CTSSLDHNPTEKLFF. Drawing the rest from reference TRBV7-2 and TRBJ1-4, the complete variable domain is GAGVSQSPSNKVTEKGKDVELRCDPISGHTALYWYRQSLGQGLEFLIYFQGNSAPDKSGLPSDRFSAERTGGSVSTLTIQRTQQEDSAVYLCTSSLDHNPTEKLFFGSGTQLSVL.

The J gene is TRBJ2-5, the V gene TRBV7-2; 7 bases line up with TRBD2. V lost 5 bases and J lost 1; bases outside the gene matches: 10. Germline V gives CDR1 SGHTA, CDR2 FQGNSA. This CDR3 comprises 16 residues. The CDR3 loop reads CASSPRLADTQETQYF. CDR3 sequence (DNA): TGTGCCAGCAGCCCGAGGCTAGCGGACACCCAAGAGACCCAGTACTTC.

The chain couples TRBV27 to TRBJ2-7; the D gene is possibly TRBD1 (6 bases). The germline CDR1 and CDR2 sequences are MNHEY and SMNVEV (reference sequence). The ends were cut back, 2 bases at V and 6 bases at J, with 11 bases in the middle. This CDR3 is built from 13 residues. In DNA form, the CDR3 reads TGTGCCAGCAGTTTAGGGCCAGGGGCCGAGCAGTACTTC. Amino acids: CASSLGPGAEQYF.

This clonotype was observed a handful of times. The chain couples TRBV5-6 to TRBJ2-5; D is perhaps TRBD2 (6 bases). Germline CDR1 SGHDT, CDR2 YYEEEE. The CDR3 covers 14 residues. V dropped 0 bases and J dropped 5 bases, with 11 bases sitting between them. The CDR3 sequence is CASSLVGGGETQYF. Here the CDR3 DNA reads TGTGCCAGCAGCTTGGTCGGGGGAGGTGAGACCCAGTACTTC.

The chain has TRBV7-9 and TRBJ1-2; D may be TRBD1 (5 bases). The CDR3 totals 14 residues. V dropped 5 bases and J dropped 8 bases, with 18 bases sitting between them. The germline gives CDR1 SEHNR, CDR2 FQNEAQ (reference sequence). CDR3 amino acids: CASSAVTALYGYTF. For the CDR3, the DNA is TGTGCCAGCAGCGCCGTGACAGCCCTATACGGCTACACCTTC.

The chain employs TRBV29-1 and TRBJ1-1; maybe TRBD1 (6 bases). The CDR3 runs 15 residues. CDR1 and CDR2 from the germline V gene are SQVTM and ANQGSEA. V was shortened by 4 bases and J by 0 bases, with 15 bases between the two germline ends. CDR3 protein: CSVVSQGNLNTEAFF. The DNA of the CDR3 is TGCAGCGTTGTTTCTCAGGGGAATCTGAACACTGAAGCTTTCTTT. Full variable domain (missing parts from reference TRBV29-1 and TRBJ1-1): SAVISQKPSRDICQRGTSLTIQCQVDSQVTMMFWYRQQPGQSLTLIATANQGSEATYESGFVIDKFPISRPNLTFSTLTVSNMSPEDSSIYLCSVVSQGNLNTEAFFGQGTRLTVV.

The chain uses TRBV24-1 and TRBJ2-2; the D call may be TRBD1 or TRBD2 (5 bases each). Trimming stripped 7 bases from V and 7 bases from J, with 9 bases between. Germline V gene data show CDR1 as KGHDR and CDR2 as SFDVKD. The CDR3 loop spans 12 amino acids. In nucleotides, the CDR3 is TGTGCCACCAGGGGGGTCGTCGGGGAGCTGTTTTTT. It codes for CATRGVVGELFF.

In this sample, this clonotype turned up a few times. The chain employs TRBV4-3 and TRBJ2-4; a possible D gene is TRBD2 (5 bases). Trimming left V 0 bases short and J 9 bases short, with 15 bases between. Germline CDR1 is LGHNA and CDR2 is YSLEER. The CDR3 spans 15 residues. The CDR3 DNA sequence: TGCGCCAGCAGCCAAGATCTGAGGGTGATGGCCATTCAGTACTTC. It encodes CASSQDLRVMAIQYF.

This chain links TRBV6-2 or TRBV6-3 with TRBJ2-4, with TRBD1 identical over 7 bases. The closer fit of TRBJ2-7 to the DNA end suggests the J call may be wrong. The CDR3 covers 16 residues. CDR1 is MNHEY and CDR2 is SVGEGT in the germline V gene. This chain's CDR3 is CASSYDRERRLYEQYF. The CDR3 bases are TGTGCCAGCAGTTACGACAGGGAACGACGGCTATACGAGCAGTACTTC.

The CDR3 here is CSAREAGGPGNTGELFF. The CDR3 bases are TGCAGTGCTAGAGAAGCGGGAGGGCCGGGGAACACCGGGGAGCTGTTTTTT. The V call is TRBV20-1, the J call TRBJ2-2; 10 bases are a match to TRBD2. Losses at the gene ends were 0 bases for V and 1 base for J; bases not matched to a gene: 5. Germline values: CDR1 DFQATT, CDR2 SNEGSKA (reference sequence). The CDR3 is 17 residues long.

The chain uses TRBV28 and TRBJ2-5, with D tentatively TRBD2 (6 bases). The CDR3 totals 13 residues. CDR1 and CDR2 (germline): MDHEN, SYDVKM. Deletions cut 6 bases from V and 11 bases from J, with 19 bases between. DNA of the CDR3: TGTGCCAGCAGCTCACTTAGCGGATCGGTGCAGTACTTC. It specifies CASSSLSGSVQYF. Using reference TRBV28 and TRBJ2-5 for the parts outside the CDR3, the full variable domain is DVKVTQSSRYLVKRTGEKVFLECVQDMDHENMFWYRQDPGLGLRLIYFSYDVKMKEKGDIPEGYSVSREKKERFSLILESASTNQTSMYLCASSSLSGSVQYFGPGTRLLVL.

The chain uses TRBV2 and TRBJ2-1; D is perhaps TRBD1 (5 bases). This CDR3 spans 15 amino acids. Germline V gives CDR1 SNHLY, CDR2 FYNNEI. The V end was cut by 6 bases, the J end by 4 bases, with 16 bases between. In DNA form, the CDR3 reads TGTGCCAGCAGCCGGACGAGGACAAGGTACAATGAGCAGTTCTTC. Amino acid sequence: CASSRTRTRYNEQFF.

This clonotype occurred once. The CDR3 bases are TGTGCCAGCAGCTTAAACCCCGGGGGGGCAGATACGCAGTATTTT. Protein product: CASSLNPGGADTQYF. The rearrangement links TRBV11-3 to TRBJ2-3; 8 bases agree with TRBD2. CDR1 is SGHNT and CDR2 is YENEEA in the germline V gene. Germline trimming cut 2 bases from V and 4 bases from J; bases unmatched to any gene: 5. This CDR3 has 15 residues.

The V call is TRBV2, the J call TRBJ2-5, with 13 nucleotides matching TRBD2. Per germline, CDR1 SNHLY and CDR2 FYNNEI. V shed 3 bases, J shed 4 bases, and the junction held 5 bases outside the gene matches. CDR3 length: 16 residues. This chain's CDR3 is CASSDPGLAGTETQYF. Here the CDR3 DNA reads TGTGCCAGCAGTGACCCGGGACTAGCGGGAACAGAGACCCAGTACTTC.

The chain carries TRBV6-1 and TRBJ1-1; 7 bases are shared with TRBD1. The V and J ends lost 6 bases and 7 bases, in that order; junction bases with no gene match: 11. The CDR3 length is 14 residues. Per germline, CDR1 MNHNS and CDR2 SASEGT. CDR3 nucleotide sequence: TGTGCCAGCAGCTCCCTCTCAGGGACAGTTGAAGCTTTCTTT. Residues: CASSSLSGTVEAFF.

This chain joins TRBV28 and TRBJ2-3; D unclear. There are 14 residues in the CDR3. The germline V gene encodes CDR1 MDHEN and CDR2 SYDVKM. V lost 1 base and J 8 bases, leaving 13 bases between the germline ends. As DNA, the CDR3 is TGTGCCAGCAGTTTATTAGCCCCGTCCCCTACGCAGTATTTT. Translated, it gives CASSLLAPSPTQYF.

This sequence joins TRBV20-1 and TRBJ2-5, with D perhaps assigned TRBD1 or TRBD2 (5 bases each). Germline-derived CDR1 and CDR2 are DFQATT and SNEGSKA (reference sequence). The CDR3 sequence is 14 residues long. V lost 6 bases and J lost 4, with 18 bases in between. CDR3 nucleotide sequence: TGCAGTGCGGGACGGGACGCCCGAGGAGAGACCCAGTACTTC. Its translation: CSAGRDARGETQYF.

This clonotype showed up many times. This rearrangement joins TRBV7-2 to TRBJ2-6, with D maybe TRBD2 (5 bases). This CDR3 is built from 16 residues. With 5 bases removed from V and 0 bases from J, the gap between germline ends came to 11 bases. The germline CDR1 and CDR2 sequences are SGHTA and FQGNSA. The CDR3 sequence is CASSPGLNSGANVLTF. The CDR3 bases are TGTGCCAGCAGCCCCGGACTGAACTCTGGGGCCAACGTCCTGACTTTC.

The chain joins TRBV11-2 to TRBJ2-1, with TRBD1 as a possible D gene (6 bases). Trimming pared 5 bases from V and 6 bases from J, leaving 11 bases between. CDR3 length: 13 amino acids. The germline CDR1 and CDR2 sequences are SGHAT and FQNNGV. CDR3 sequence reads: CASSQGRGNEQFF. The CDR3 DNA reads as TGTGCCAGCAGCCAGGGGAGAGGCAATGAGCAGTTCTTC.

The chain has TRBV28 and TRBJ1-1; D may be TRBD1 (6 bases). CDR3 size: 14 residues. V was cut by 7 bases and J by 0 bases, with 12 bases left in between. Per the germline V gene, CDR1 is MDHEN and CDR2 is SYDVKM. The CDR3 DNA follows: TGTGCCAGCACGCCAGGGGCACTGAACACTGAAGCTTTCTTT. Protein product: CASTPGALNTEAFF.

The V and J genes are TRBV4-2 and TRBJ2-3; 9 bases line up with TRBD2. V dropped 5 bases and J dropped 6; count of bases not matched to a gene: 15. The CDR3 is 17 residues long. Germline CDR1 reads LGHNA; CDR2 reads YNFKEQ. CDR3 in DNA: TGTGCCAGCAGCAAACAAACAGCGGGAGGCCCGCTGGATACGCAGTATTTT. Protein sequence: CASSKQTAGGPLDTQYF.

This clonotype was detected a few times. The V call is TRBV9, the J call TRBJ2-7, with TRBD1 matching 12 bases. The CDR3 spans 15 residues. The trim removed 3 bases at V and 2 bases at J, leaving 3 bases unmatched. CDR1 is SGDLS, CDR2 YYNGEE, per germline. This CDR3 is CASSGRDRGPYEQYF. In nucleotides, the CDR3 is TGTGCCAGCAGCGGCCGGGACAGGGGGCCCTACGAGCAGTACTTC.

This chain links TRBV29-1 with TRBJ2-5; D uncertain. V was pared by 3 bases and J by 5 bases, with 13 bases between. This CDR3 has 13 amino acids. Germline lookup yields CDR1 SQVTM and CDR2 ANQGSEA. The CDR3 reads CSVDTETRETQYF. In DNA, the CDR3 is TGCAGCGTTGACACCGAGACCAGGGAGACCCAGTACTTC.

The chain is built from TRBV5-6 and TRBJ2-1; D is undetermined. The V end lost 3 bases, the J end lost 5 bases, and 15 bases lay between the germline ends. Germline loops: CDR1 SGHDT, CDR2 YYEEEE. This CDR3 spans 15 amino acids. Here the CDR3 DNA reads TGTGCCAGCAGCTATTACTCCGCGTCCAACAATGAGCAGTTCTTC. Its translation: CASSYYSASNNEQFF.

The V gene is TRBV20-1, the J gene TRBJ2-4; D uncertain. The CDR3 is made up of 15 amino acids. Trimming took 3 bases from V and 8 from J, leaving 20 bases between them. Per germline, CDR1 DFQATT and CDR2 SNEGSKA (reference sequence). CDR3 amino acids: CSASPSEPSGDIQYF. The CDR3 DNA reads as TGCAGTGCTAGCCCATCGGAACCCTCAGGAGACATTCAGTACTTC.

The chain is built from TRBV7-8 and TRBJ2-5, with a weak D call TRBD2 (6 bases). This CDR3 has 14 amino acids. Trimming left V 2 bases short and J 9 bases short, with 16 bases between. The germline V gene encodes CDR1 SGHVS and CDR2 FQNEAQ. The CDR3 here is CASSLIGMREAQYF. DNA for the CDR3: TGTGCCAGCAGCTTAATAGGGATGAGGGAGGCCCAGTACTTC.

Concerning this clonotype itself: Given a much more abundant clone one base away, this may be a read error. V is TRBV20-1 and J is TRBJ2-4, with D maybe TRBD2 (5 bases). The J call is in doubt because the DNA end fits TRBJ2-7 better. The CDR3 length is 15 residues. The V gene's germline CDR1 is DFQATT and CDR2 SNEGSKA (reference sequence). The DNA of the CDR3 is TGCAGTGCTAGAGACGGCGCGAGGGCTTTGTACGAGCAGTACTTC. This translates into CSARDGARALYEQYF.

The chain is built from TRBV20-1 and TRBJ2-1, with unresolved D. The J call may be incorrect, as the DNA end agrees better with TRBJ2-7. This CDR3 spans 14 amino acids. Germline values: CDR1 DFQATT, CDR2 SNEGSKA (reference sequence). This CDR3 is CSASSQVSTYEQYF. CDR3 nucleotides: TGCAGTGCTAGTAGTCAGGTTTCTACCTACGAGCAGTACTTC.

V is TRBV7-2 and J is TRBJ1-6; 10 bases agree with TRBD1. The CDR3 spans 15 residues. V trimming: 2 bases; J trimming: 10 bases; junction bases outside the gene matches: 5. Per germline, CDR1 SGHTA and CDR2 FQGNSA. Written as DNA, the CDR3 is TGTGCCAGCAGCTTACGGGACAGGGGTAGATCACCCCTCCACTTT. Translation gives CASSLRDRGRSPLHF. Full variable domain (rest looked up from reference TRBV7-2 and TRBJ1-6): GAGVSQSPSNKVTEKGKDVELRCDPISGHTALYWYRQSLGQGLEFLIYFQGNSAPDKSGLPSDRFSAERTGGSVSTLTIQRTQQEDSAVYLCASSLRDRGRSPLHFGNGTRLTVT.

The J gene is TRBJ1-5, the V gene TRBV12-3 or TRBV12-4; unclear D gene. CDR3 size: 13 residues. V was clipped by 1 base and J by 7 bases, with 8 bases between them. DNA of the CDR3: TGTGCCAGCAGTTTAGGGGGATTGCAGCCCCAGCATTTT. Its translation is CASSLGGLQPQHF.